Listed below are T cell receptor beta chains from one sample, sequenced in a study of blood T cell repertoires in COVID-19. Method: immunoSEQ multiplex PCR; TCRdb's copy keeps in-frame clones and lacks some. In the table there are about 170,000 clones, 86% of which are singletons. Sequenced: peripheral blood. Receptors were obtained from a woman aged 60-75 years with COVID-19, enrolled during active disease. The CDR3 runs from the conserved cysteine through the conserved F or W. A D gene is named only where the DNA matches it firmly. Part of the rows lack a size; the others show once, few, many or a class for expanded clones.

clone size	J gene	V gene	D gene	CDR3 DNA	CDR3 protein
.	TRBJ1-2	TRBV18	.	TGTGCCAGCTCACCACAGGGGGTCGCTTATGGCTACACCTTC	CASSPQGVAYGYTF
.	TRBJ2-7	TRBV7-6	.	TGTGCCAGCAGCCATGACGGACACAGCGAGCAGTACTTC	CASSHDGHSEQYF
.	TRBJ2-7	TRBV19	TRBD1	TGTGCCAGTAGCGGACAGGGTTTCGACGAGCAGTACTTC	CASSGQGFDEQYF
.	TRBJ1-2	TRBV5-1	TRBD1	TGCGCCAGCAGCTTGTTGGGACAGGGATTAGGTGGCTACACCTTC	CASSLLGQGLGGYTF
.	TRBJ1-1	TRBV3-1/TRBV3-2	.	TGTGCCAGCAGCCAAATAGGGGGGGCAAACACTGAAGCTTTCTTT	CASSQIGGANTEAFF
.	TRBJ2-1	TRBV11-2	.	TGTGCCAGCAGCTCGATAGGGACTGGGTCCCAGTTCTTC	CASSSIGTGSQFF
.	TRBJ1-2	TRBV27	TRBD1	TGTGCCAGCAGTTTATCGACAGGGGGAGGCTATGGCTACACCTTC	CASSLSTGGGYGYTF
.	TRBJ1-6	TRBV25-1	TRBD1	TGTGCCAGCAGATGGACAGGGGTATATAATTCACCCCTCCACTTT	CASRWTGVYNSPLHF
.	TRBJ2-7	TRBV9	TRBD1	TGTGCCAGCAGCGTTCGGGACAGGACTTACGAGCAGTACTTC	CASSVRDRTYEQYF
.	TRBJ2-1	TRBV4-2	TRBD2	TGTGCCAGCACCCCGAGCGGGACGCCGCTAAATGAGCAGTTCTTC	CASTPSGTPLNEQFF
.	TRBJ1-5	TRBV18	TRBD1	TGTGCCAGCTCACCTACAGGGGGCAATCAGCCCCAGCATTTT	CASSPTGGNQPQHF
.	TRBJ1-2	TRBV29-1	.	TGCAGCGTTGAAGATCAAAGGGGATTGGGCTACACCTTC	CSVEDQRGLGYTF
.	TRBJ1-1	TRBV27	.	TGTGCCAGCAGTTTCCGGGGACCCGGGGAGGACACTGAAGCTTTCTTT	CASSFRGPGEDTEAFF
.	TRBJ2-1	TRBV5-4	TRBD1	TGTGCCAGCAGCTTTCCGACAGGGGGGAACAATGAGCAGTTCTTC	CASSFPTGGNNEQFF
.	TRBJ2-7	TRBV20-1	.	TGCAGTGCCGCACTTTCCTACGAGCAGTACTTC	CSAALSYEQYF
.	TRBJ1-5	TRBV6-6	.	TGTGCCAGCAGTCGCGGACAGCCGGAAAATAGCAATCAGCCCCAGCATTTT	CASSRGQPENSNQPQHF
.	TRBJ2-7	TRBV7-9	.	TGTGCCAGCAGCTTAGTAGCGGTGGGAGAGCAGTACTTC	CASSLVAVGEQYF
once	TRBJ2-1	TRBV7-9	.	TGTGCCAGCAGCTTTTCGGAGCTATTCCTGGATGAGCAGTTCTTC	CASSFSELFLDEQFF
.	TRBJ1-3	TRBV18	.	TGTGCCAGCTCACCAAACGGTTCTGGAAACACCATATATTTT	CASSPNGSGNTIYF
.	TRBJ2-5	TRBV18	.	TGTGCCAGCTCACCAGGGGAGCAAGAGACCCAGTACTTC	CASSPGEQETQYF
.	TRBJ1-1	TRBV9	.	TGTGCCAGCAGCCCTCAAATGCGGACTGAAGCTTTCTTT	CASSPQMRTEAFF
once	TRBJ1-4	TRBV27	TRBD1	TGTGCCAGCAGTTTAAGAGGGGGCGGCGGTAATGAAAAACTGTTTTTT	CASSLRGGGGNEKLFF
few	TRBJ2-7	TRBV3-1/TRBV3-2	.	TGTGCCAGCAGCCAGGGGCGGAGCTCCTACGAGCAGTACTTC	CASSQGRSSYEQYF
.	TRBJ2-1	TRBV10-3	TRBD1	TGTGCCATCAGTGAGGGACAGGGGGACTACAATGAGCAGTTCTTC	CAISEGQGDYNEQFF
.	TRBJ2-3	TRBV24-1	.	TGTGCCACCAGTGACAGAAGTGGGGCCGCAACAGATACGCAGTATTTT	CATSDRSGAATDTQYF
once	TRBJ1-2	TRBV18	TRBD1	TGTGCCAGCTCACTAAAGGACAGGGACGGCTATGGCTACACCTTC	CASSLKDRDGYGYTF
.	TRBJ2-2	TRBV4-3	.	TGCGCCAGCAGCCAAGAGAGGGCGCTCGGAGGGGACACCGGGGAGCTGTTTTTT	CASSQERALGGDTGELFF
.	TRBJ1-3	TRBV7-2	TRBD1	TGTGCCAGCAGCCTAAGACAGGGCTCTGGAAACACCATATATTTT	CASSLRQGSGNTIYF
.	TRBJ2-7	TRBV3-1/TRBV3-2	.	TGTGCCAGCAGCCAAGATCGGGTGGTAGCGAACACCTACGAGCAGTACTTC	CASSQDRVVANTYEQYF
.	TRBJ1-5	TRBV6-2/TRBV6-3	.	TGTGCCAGCAGCCATCGACGGGGGTGGAATCAGCCCCAGCATTTT	CASSHRRGWNQPQHF